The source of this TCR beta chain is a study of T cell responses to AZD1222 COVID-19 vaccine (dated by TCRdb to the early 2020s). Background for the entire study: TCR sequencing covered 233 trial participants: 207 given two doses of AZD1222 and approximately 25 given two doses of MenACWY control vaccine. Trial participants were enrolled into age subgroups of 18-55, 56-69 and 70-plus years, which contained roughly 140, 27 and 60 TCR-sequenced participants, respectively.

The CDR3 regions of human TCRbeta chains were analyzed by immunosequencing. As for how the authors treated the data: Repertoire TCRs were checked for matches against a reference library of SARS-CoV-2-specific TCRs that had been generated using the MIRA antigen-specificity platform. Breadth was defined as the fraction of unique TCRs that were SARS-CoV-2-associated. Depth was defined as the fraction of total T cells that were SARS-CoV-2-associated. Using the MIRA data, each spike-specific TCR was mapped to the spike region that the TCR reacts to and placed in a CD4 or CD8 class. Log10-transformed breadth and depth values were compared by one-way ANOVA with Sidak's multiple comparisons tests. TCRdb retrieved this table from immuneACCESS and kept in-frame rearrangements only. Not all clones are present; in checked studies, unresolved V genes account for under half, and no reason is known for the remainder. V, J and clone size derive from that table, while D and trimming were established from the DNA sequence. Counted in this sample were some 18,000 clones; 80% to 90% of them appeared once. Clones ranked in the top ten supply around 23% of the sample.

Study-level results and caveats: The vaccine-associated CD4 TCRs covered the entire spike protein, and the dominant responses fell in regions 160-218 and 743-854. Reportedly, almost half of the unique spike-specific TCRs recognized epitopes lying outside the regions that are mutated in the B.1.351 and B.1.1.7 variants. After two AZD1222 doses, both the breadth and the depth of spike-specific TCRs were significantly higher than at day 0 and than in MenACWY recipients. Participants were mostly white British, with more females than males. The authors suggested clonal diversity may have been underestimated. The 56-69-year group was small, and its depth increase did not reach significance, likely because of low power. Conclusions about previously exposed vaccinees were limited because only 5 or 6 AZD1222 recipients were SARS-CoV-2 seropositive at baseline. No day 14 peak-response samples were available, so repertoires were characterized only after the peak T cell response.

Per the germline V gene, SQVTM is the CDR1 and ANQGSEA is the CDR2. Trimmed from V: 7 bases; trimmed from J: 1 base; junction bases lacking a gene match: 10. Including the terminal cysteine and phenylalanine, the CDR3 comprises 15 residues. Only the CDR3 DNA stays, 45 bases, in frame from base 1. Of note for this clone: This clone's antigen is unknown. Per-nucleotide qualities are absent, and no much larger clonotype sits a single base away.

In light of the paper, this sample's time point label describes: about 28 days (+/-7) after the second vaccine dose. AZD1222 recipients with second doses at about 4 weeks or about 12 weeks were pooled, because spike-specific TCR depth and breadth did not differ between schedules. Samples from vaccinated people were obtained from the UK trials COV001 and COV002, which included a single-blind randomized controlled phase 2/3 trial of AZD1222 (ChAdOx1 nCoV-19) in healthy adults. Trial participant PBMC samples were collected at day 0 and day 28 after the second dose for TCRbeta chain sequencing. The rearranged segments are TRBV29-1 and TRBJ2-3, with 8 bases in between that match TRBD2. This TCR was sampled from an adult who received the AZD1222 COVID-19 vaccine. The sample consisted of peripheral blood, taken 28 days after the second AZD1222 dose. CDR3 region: CSATPPGGRTDTQYF. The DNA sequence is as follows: TGCAGCGCCACTCCCCCGGGGGGGCGCACAGATACGCAGTATTTT.